Detailed here is one TCR beta chain. It has no known antigen specificity. Per-base qualities were not stored, and no clone one base away is much larger. RNA was extracted using the RNeasy kit, and roughly 0.5 to 1 ug of the RNA was reverse transcribed with random hexamers. TCR beta CDR3 regions were amplified with the immunoSEQ multiplex PCR assay covering 54 Vbeta and 13 Jbeta segments. To correct PCR amplification bias, a synthetic template baseline was used for both primer optimization and computational correction. Per the authors' processing: Only productive sequences were kept, with reads annotated to V, D and J genes according to IMGT and analyzed in immunoSEQ Analyzer. Clonality was calculated as one minus the Shannon entropy normalized by log2 of the number of productive unique sequences. For each patient and control, public and private clones were evaluated among the 100 most prevalent clones. Clones were defined as Susac-specific if absent from the healthy and MS cohorts, from more than 900 published viral clones and from other ImmuneACCESS disease sequences. Starting from the raw public reads, TCRdb applied fastp trimming at Q25, assembled clones with MiXCR and retained in-frame beta chains. Identical CDR3 proteins give one entry, which carries the most common genes and DNA. What appears here as the V and J calls and clone size reflects TCRdb's work, not the paper's. Across this sample there are 100,000 to 150,000 distinct CDR3 sequences, with 93% seen only once. Approximately 0.3% of the sample is in the top ten clones.

The germline V gene sets CDR1 to KGHDR and CDR2 to SFDVKD. V and J lose 6 bases and 0 bases, and a span of 9 bases separates them. From the cysteine through the phenylalanine, the CDR3 covers 14 amino acids. The kept DNA is CDR3 alone, 42 bases in frame from the first base. This specimen comes from a study of CD8 T cells in Susac syndrome (dated by TCRdb to about 2019). Broadly, across the study: The study used repertoire sequencing to test whether antigen drove CD8+ T cell activation and differentiation in Susac syndrome. The study compared CD8+ T cell repertoire clonality among roughly eleven healthy donors, some 14 Susac syndrome patients and fewer than 19 multiple sclerosis patients. Broad study findings and their caveats: The number of individuals in the TCR sequencing and HLA analysis was acknowledged as relatively small.

Peripheral blood CD8+ and CD4+ T cells from healthy donors, Susac syndrome patients and multiple sclerosis patients were profiled using high-throughput TCR beta sequencing. The multiple sclerosis controls were treatment-naive patients who had stable or active relapsing-remitting disease and met the revised McDonald criteria. CD8+ TEMRA cells were enriched by FACS, while bulk CD8+ and CD4+ T cells were purified by magnetic negative isolation. Blood was drawn into EDTA tubes, processed within 24 hours, and PBMCs were isolated by density gradient centrifugation. PBMCs intended for TCR sequencing were frozen in liquid nitrogen and were later thawed in a 37 degrees C water bath. Purity of sorted or isolated CD4+, CD8+ and CD8+ TEMRA cells was at least 90%.

Rearrangement joined TRBV24-1 to TRBJ2-3; the D gene remains uncertain. The source is a human donor with multiple sclerosis. Sequenced input: CD8+ T cells from PBMCs. Read as DNA, the sequence is TGTGCCACCAGTAGCGCGGCCAGCACAGATACGCAGTATTTT. This is translated as CATSSAASTDTQYF.